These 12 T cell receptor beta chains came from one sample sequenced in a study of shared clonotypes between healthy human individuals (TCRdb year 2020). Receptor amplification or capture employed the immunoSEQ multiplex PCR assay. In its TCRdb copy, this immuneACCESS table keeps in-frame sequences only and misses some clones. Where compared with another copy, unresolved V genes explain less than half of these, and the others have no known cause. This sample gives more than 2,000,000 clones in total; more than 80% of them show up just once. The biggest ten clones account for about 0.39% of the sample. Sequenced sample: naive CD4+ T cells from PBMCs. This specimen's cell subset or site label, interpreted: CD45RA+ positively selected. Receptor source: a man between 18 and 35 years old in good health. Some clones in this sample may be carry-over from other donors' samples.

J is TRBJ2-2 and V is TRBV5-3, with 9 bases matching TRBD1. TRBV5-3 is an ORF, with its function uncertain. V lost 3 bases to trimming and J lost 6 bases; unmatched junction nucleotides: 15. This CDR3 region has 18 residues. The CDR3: CARSSGTGSILKAGELFF. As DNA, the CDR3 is TGTGCCAGAAGCTCCGGGACAGGGTCAATCCTGAAGGCCGGGGAGCTGTTTTTT.

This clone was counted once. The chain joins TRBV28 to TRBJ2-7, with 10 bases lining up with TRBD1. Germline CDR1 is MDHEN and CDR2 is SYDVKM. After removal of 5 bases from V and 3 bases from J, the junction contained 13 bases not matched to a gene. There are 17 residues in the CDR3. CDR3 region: CASSARRDRGQNYEQYF. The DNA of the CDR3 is TGTGCCAGCAGTGCCCGCCGGGACAGGGGCCAGAACTACGAGCAGTACTTC.

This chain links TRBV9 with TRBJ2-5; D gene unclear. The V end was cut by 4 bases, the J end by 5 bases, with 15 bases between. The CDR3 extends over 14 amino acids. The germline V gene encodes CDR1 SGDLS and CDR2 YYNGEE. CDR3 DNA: TGTGCCAGCAGCTTCGACCCTCCGGGTGAGACCCAGTACTTC. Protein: CASSFDPPGETQYF.

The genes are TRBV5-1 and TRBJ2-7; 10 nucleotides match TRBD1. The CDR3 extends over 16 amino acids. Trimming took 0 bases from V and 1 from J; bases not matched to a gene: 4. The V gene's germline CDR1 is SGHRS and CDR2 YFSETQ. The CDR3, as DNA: TGCGCCAGCAGCTTGGGGCGGGACAGGGGTTCCTACGAGCAGTACTTC. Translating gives CASSLGRDRGSYEQYF.

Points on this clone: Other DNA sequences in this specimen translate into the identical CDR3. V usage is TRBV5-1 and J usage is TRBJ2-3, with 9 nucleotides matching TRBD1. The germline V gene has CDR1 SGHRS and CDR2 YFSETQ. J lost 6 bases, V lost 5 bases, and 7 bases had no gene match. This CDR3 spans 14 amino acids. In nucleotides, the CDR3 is TGCGCCAGCAGACCGGGACAGGGTACGGATACGCAGTATTTT. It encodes CASRPGQGTDTQYF.

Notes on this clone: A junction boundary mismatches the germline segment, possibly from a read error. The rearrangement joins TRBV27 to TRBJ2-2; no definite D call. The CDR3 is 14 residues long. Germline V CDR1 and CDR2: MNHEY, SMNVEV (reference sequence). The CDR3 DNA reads TGTGCCAGTAGTTTGATTTCGAACACCGGGGAGCTGTTTTTT. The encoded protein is CASSLISNTGELFF.

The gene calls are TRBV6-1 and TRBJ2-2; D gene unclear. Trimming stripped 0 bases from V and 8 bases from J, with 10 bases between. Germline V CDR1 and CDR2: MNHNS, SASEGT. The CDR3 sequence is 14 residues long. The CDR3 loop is CASSEARYRGELFF. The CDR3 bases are TGTGCCAGCAGTGAAGCGAGGTATCGGGGGGAGCTGTTTTTT.

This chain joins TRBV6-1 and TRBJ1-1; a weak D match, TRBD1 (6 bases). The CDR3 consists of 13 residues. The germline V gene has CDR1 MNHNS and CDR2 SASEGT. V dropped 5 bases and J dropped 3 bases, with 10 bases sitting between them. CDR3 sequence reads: CASSRNRDTEAFF. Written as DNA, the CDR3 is TGTGCCAGCAGTAGAAACAGGGACACTGAAGCTTTCTTT.

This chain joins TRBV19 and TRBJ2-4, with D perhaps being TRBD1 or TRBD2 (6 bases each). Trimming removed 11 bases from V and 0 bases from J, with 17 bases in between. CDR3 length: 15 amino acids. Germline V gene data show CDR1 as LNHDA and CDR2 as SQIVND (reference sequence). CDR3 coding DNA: TGTGCCTCAAGAGGGGGGACGATAGCCAAAAACATTCAGTACTTC. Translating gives CASRGGTIAKNIQYF. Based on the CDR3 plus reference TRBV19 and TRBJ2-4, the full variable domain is DGGITQSPKYLFRKEGQNVTLSCEQNLNHDAMYWYRQDPGQGLRLIYYSQIVNDFQKGDIAEGYSVSREKKESFPLTVTSAQKNPTAFYLCASRGGTIAKNIQYFGAGTRLSVL.

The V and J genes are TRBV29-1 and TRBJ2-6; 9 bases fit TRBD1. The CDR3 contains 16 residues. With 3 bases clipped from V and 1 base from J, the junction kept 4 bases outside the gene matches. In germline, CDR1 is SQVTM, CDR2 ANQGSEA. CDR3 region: CSVDRTGASGANVLTF. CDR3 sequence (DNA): TGCAGCGTTGATCGGACAGGGGCTTCTGGGGCCAACGTCCTGACTTTC.

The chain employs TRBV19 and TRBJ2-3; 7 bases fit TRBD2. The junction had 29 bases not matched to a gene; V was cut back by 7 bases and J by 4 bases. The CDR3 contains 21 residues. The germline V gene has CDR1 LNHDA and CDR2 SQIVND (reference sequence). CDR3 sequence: CASTRHPYTSSGPTPADTQYF. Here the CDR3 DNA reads TGTGCCAGTACAAGGCACCCCTACACTTCTAGCGGTCCCACGCCAGCAGATACGCAGTATTTT.

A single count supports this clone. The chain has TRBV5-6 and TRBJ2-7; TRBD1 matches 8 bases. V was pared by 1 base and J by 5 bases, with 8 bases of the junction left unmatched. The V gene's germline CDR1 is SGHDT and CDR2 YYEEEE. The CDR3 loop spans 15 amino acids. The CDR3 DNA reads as TGTGCCAGCAGCTTGCTGTCAGGGGGCAGGAACGAGCAGTACTTC. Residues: CASSLLSGGRNEQYF.